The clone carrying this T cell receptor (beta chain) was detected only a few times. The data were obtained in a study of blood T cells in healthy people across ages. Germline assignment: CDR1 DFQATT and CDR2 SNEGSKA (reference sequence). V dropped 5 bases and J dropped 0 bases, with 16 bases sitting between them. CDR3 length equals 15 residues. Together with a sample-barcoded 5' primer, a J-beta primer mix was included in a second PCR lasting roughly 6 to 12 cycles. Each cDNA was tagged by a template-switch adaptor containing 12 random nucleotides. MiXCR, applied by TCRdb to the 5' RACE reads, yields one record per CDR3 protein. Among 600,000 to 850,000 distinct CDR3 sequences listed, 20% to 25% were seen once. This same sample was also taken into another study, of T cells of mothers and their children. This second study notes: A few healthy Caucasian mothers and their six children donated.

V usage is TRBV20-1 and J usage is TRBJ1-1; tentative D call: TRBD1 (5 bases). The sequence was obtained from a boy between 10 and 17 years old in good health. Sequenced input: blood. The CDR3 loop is CSASSPRELNTEAFF. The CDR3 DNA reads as TGCAGTGCTTCCTCTCCCAGGGAACTGAACACTGAAGCTTTCTTT.